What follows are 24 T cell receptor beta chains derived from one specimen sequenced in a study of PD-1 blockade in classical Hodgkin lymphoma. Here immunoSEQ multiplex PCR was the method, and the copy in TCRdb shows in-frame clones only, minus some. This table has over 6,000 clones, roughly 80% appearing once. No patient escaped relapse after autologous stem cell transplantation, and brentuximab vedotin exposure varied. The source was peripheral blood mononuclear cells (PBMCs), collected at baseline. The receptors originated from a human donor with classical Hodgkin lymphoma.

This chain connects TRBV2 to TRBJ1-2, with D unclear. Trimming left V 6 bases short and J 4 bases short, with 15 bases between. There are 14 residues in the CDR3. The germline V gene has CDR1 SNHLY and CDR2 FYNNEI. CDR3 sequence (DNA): TGTGCCAGCAGGGGCCGGGATTGGGGCTATGGCTACACCTTC. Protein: CASRGRDWGYGYTF. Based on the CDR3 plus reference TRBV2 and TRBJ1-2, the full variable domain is EPEVTQTPSHQVTQMGQEVILRCVPISNHLYFYWYRQILGQKVEFLVSFYNNEISEKSEIFDDQFSVERPDGSNFTLKIRSTKLEDSAMYFCASRGRDWGYGYTFGSGTRLTVV.

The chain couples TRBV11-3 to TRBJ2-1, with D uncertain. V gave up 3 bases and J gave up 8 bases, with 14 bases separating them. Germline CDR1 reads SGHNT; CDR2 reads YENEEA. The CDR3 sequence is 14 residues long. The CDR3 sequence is CASSLTPGGYEQFF. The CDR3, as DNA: TGTGCCAGCAGCTTGACACCTGGTGGGTATGAGCAGTTCTTC.

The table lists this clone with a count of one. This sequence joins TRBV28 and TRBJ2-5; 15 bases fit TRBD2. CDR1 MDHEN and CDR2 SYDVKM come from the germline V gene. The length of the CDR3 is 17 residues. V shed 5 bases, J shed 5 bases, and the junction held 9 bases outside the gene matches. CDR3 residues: CASSQGGLAGGLETQYF. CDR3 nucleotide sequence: TGTGCCAGCAGTCAAGGGGGACTAGCGGGAGGCCTGGAGACCCAGTACTTC.

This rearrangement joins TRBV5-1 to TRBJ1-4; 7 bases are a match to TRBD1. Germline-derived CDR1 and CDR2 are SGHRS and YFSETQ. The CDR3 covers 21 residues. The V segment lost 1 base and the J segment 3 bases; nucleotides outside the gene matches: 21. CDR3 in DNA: TGCGCCAGCAGCTTGCAGACGGGACAGAACGGCTGGTCCCTCGCTAATGAAAAACTGTTTTTT. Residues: CASSLQTGQNGWSLANEKLFF.

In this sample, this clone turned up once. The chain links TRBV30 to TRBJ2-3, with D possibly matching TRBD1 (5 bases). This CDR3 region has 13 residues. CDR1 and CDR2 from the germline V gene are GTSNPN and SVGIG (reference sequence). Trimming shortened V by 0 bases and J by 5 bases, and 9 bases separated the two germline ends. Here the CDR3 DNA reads TGTGCCTGGAGTGTAAGGGGCCAAGATACGCAGTATTTT. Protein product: CAWSVRGQDTQYF.

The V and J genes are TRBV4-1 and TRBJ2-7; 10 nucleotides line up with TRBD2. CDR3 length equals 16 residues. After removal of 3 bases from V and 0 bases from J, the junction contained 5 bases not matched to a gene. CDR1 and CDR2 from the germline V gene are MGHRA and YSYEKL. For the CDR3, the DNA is TGCGCCAGCAGCCACTCGCCTAGCGGGAGCTCCTACGAGCAGTACTTC. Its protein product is CASSHSPSGSSYEQYF.

The CDR3 DNA follows: TGTGCCAGCAGCGTAGACGAGGCATCCTACAATGAGCAGTTCTTC. It translates to CASSVDEASYNEQFF. The chain joins TRBV9 to TRBJ2-1; D call uncertain. Germline CDR1 is SGDLS and CDR2 is YYNGEE. The CDR3 sequence is 15 residues long. Trimming removed 0 bases at V and 1 base at J, with 8 bases between.

As DNA, the CDR3 is TGCGCCAGCAGCCATATAGTCAGAAATGGCTACACCTTC. Protein sequence: CASSHIVRNGYTF. This rearrangement joins TRBV4-3 to TRBJ1-2; D not resolved. This CDR3 is built from 13 residues. The ends were cut back, 3 bases at V and 6 bases at J, with 11 bases in the middle. Germline V lookup: CDR1 LGHNA, CDR2 YSLEER.

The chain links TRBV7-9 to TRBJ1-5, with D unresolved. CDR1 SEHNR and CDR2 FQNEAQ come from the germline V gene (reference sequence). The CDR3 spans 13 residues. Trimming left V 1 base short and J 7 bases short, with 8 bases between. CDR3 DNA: TGTGCCAGCAGCTTAGAGGGAAGGCAGCCCCAGCATTTT. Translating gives CASSLEGRQPQHF. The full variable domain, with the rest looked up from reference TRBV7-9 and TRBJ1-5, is DTGVSQNPRHKITKRGQNVTFRCDPISEHNRLYWYRQTLGQGPEFLTYFQNEAQLEKSRLLSDRFSAERPKGSFSTLEIQRTEQGDSAMYLCASSLEGRQPQHFGDGTRLSIL.

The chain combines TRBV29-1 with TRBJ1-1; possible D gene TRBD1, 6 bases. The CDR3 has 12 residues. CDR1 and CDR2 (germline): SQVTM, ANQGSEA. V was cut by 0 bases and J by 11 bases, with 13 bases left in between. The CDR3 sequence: CSVEDWTEGAFF. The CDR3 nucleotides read TGCAGCGTTGAAGATTGGACAGAGGGTGCTTTCTTT.

The CDR3 DNA is TGTGCCAGCAGCTCAGCGGGCCTCTACAATGAGCAGTTCTTC. This codes for CASSSAGLYNEQFF. J is TRBJ2-1 and V is TRBV7-9, with TRBD2 as a possible D gene (6 bases). This CDR3 region has 14 residues. The V end lost 4 bases, the J end lost 3 bases, and 10 bases lay between the germline ends. Germline V gene data show CDR1 as SEHNR and CDR2 as FQNEAQ (reference sequence). The full variable domain, its missing parts supplied by reference TRBV7-9 and TRBJ2-1, is DTGVSQNPRHKITKRGQNVTFRCDPISEHNRLYWYRQTLGQGPEFLTYFQNEAQLEKSRLLSDRFSAERPKGSFSTLEIQRTEQGDSAMYLCASSSAGLYNEQFFGPGTRLTVL.

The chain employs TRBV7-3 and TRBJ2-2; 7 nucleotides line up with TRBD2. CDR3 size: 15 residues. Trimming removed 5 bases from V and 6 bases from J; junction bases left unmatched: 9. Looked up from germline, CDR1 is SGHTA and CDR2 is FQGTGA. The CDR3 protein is CASSRSGKRAGELFF. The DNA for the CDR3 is TGTGCCAGCAGCAGAAGCGGGAAACGCGCCGGGGAGCTGTTTTTT.

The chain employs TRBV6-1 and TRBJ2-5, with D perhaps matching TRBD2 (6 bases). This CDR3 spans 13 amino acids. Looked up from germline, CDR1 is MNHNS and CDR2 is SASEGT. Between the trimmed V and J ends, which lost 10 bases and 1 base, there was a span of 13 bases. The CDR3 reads CATKGLSQETQYF. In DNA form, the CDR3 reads TGTGCCACAAAAGGACTATCCCAAGAGACCCAGTACTTC.

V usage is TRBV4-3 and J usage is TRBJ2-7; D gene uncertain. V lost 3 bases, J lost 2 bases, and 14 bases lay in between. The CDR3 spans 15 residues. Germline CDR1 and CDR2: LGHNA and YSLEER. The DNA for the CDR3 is TGCGCCAGCAGCCAGGCCCTGGCTGGCGCCTACGAGCAGTACTTC. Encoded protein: CASSQALAGAYEQYF.

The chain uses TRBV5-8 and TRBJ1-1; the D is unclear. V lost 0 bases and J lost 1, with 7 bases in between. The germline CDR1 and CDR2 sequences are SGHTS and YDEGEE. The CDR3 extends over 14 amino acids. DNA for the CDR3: TGTGCCAGCAGCTTGGGACAACGGAACACTGAAGCTTTCTTT. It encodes CASSLGQRNTEAFF.

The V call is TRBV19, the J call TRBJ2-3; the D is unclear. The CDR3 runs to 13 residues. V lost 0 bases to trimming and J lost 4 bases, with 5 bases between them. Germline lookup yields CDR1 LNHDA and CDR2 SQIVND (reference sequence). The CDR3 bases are TGTGCCAGTAGTATAGATACCCCAGATACGCAGTATTTT. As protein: CASSIDTPDTQYF.

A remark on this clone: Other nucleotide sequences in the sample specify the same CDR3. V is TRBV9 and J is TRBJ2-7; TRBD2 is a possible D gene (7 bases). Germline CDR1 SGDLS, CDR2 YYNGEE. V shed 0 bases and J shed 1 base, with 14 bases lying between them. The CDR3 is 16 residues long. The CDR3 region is CASSVEGGAPSYEQYF. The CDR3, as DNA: TGTGCCAGCAGCGTAGAAGGGGGGGCCCCTTCCTACGAGCAGTACTTC.

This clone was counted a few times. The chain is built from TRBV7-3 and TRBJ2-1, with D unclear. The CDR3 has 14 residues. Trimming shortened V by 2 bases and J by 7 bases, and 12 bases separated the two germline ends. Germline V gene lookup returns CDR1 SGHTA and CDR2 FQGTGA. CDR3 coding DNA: TGTGCCAGCAGCTTACTGCCCCCGCCTAATGAGCAGTTCTTC. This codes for CASSLLPPPNEQFF.

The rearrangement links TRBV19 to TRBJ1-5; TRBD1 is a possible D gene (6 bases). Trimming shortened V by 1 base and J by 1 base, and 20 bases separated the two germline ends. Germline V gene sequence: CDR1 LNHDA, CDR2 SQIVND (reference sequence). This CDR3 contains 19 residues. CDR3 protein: CASSIAPAGGAGSNQPQHF. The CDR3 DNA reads TGTGCCAGTAGTATAGCCCCCGCGGGGGGCGCAGGGAGCAATCAGCCCCAGCATTTT.

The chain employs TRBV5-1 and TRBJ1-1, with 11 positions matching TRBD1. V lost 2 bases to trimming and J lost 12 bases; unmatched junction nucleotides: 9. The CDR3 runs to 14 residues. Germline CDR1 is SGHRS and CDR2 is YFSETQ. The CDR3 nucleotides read TGCGCCAGCAGCTTTACCCCCGGACAGGGGGCGACTTTCTTT. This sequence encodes CASSFTPGQGATFF.

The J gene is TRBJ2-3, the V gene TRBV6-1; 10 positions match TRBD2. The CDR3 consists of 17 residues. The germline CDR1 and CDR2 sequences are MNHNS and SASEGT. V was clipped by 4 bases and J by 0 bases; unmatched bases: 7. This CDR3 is CASSAAGGISSTDTQYF. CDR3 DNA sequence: TGTGCCAGCAGTGCAGCGGGAGGGATATCTAGCACAGATACGCAGTATTTT.

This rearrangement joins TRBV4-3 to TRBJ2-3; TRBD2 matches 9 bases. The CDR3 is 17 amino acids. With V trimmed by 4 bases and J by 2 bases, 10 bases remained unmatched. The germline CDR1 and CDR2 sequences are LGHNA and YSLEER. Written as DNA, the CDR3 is TGCGCCAGCAGCCCCCTAGGGCGGGAGGGACTCACAGATACGCAGTATTTT. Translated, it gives CASSPLGREGLTDTQYF.

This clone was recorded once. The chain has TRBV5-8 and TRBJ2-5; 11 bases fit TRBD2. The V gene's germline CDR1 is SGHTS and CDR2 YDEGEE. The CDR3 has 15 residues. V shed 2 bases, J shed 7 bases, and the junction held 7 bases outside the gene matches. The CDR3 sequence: CASSFGLAGLRTQYF. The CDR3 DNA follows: TGTGCCAGCAGCTTCGGACTAGCGGGCCTCCGGACCCAGTACTTC.

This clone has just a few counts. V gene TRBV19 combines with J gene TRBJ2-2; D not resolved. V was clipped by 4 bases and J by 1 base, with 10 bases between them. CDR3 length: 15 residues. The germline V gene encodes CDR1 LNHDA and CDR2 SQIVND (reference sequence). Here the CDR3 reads CASSTPWKNTGELFF. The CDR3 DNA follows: TGTGCCAGTAGTACACCCTGGAAGAACACCGGGGAGCTGTTTTTT. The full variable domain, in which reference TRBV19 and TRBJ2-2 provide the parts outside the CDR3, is DGGITQSPKYLFRKEGQNVTLSCEQNLNHDAMYWYRQDPGQGLRLIYYSQIVNDFQKGDIAEGYSVSREKKESFPLTVTSAQKNPTAFYLCASSTPWKNTGELFFGEGSRLTVL.